The source of this T cell receptor (beta chain) is a study of T cells in Graves' hyperthyroidism and ophthalmopathy. Notes on the study in general: Stable hyperthyroidism was separated from ophthalmopathy by a model based on 13 V-J features.

Graves' hyperthyroidism was deemed stable absent ophthalmopathy progression within 18 months. This CDR3 is 14 amino acids long. Trimming removed 6 bases from V and 10 bases from J, with 19 bases in between. Amplification of TCR beta CDR3 regions was performed using RNA transcripts as template. First-round RT-PCR with HTBI primers amplified the TCR CDR3 region. Using its own MiXCR run on the multiplex PCR reads, TCRdb lists one record per CDR3 protein. This sample has approximately 740,000 distinct CDR3 sequences; about 15% occur once, and the top ten carry roughly a tenth. This clonotype was found many times. Its target is not known.

The rearrangement uses TRBV12-3 or TRBV12-4 and TRBJ2-1; D is uncertain. The sample comprised blood. The source of this sequence is a woman aged 18-29 years with Graves' hyperthyroidism. The CDR3: CASSPGPPPREQFF. DNA of the CDR3: TGTGCCAGCAGCCCCGGACCCCCCCCTCGCGAGCAGTTCTTC.